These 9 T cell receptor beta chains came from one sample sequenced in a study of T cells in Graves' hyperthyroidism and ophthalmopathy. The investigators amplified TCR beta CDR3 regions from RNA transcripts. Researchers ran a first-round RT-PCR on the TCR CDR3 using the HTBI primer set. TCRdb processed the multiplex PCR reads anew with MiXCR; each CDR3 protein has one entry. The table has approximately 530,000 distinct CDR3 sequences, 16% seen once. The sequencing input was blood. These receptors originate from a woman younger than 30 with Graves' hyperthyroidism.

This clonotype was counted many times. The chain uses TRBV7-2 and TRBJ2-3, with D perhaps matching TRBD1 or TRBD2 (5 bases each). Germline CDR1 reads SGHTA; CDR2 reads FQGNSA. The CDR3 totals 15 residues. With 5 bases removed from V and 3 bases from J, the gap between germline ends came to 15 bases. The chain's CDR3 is CASSAWGTTTDTQYF. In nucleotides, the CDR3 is TGTGCCAGCAGCGCATGGGGGACGACAACAGATACGCAGTATTTT.

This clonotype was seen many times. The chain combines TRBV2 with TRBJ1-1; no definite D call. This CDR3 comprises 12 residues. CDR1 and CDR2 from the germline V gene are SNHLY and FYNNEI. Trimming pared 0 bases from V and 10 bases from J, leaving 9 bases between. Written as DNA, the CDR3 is TGTGCCAGCAGTGAAGCGCTCATCCCAGCTTTCTTT. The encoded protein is CASSEALIPAFF.

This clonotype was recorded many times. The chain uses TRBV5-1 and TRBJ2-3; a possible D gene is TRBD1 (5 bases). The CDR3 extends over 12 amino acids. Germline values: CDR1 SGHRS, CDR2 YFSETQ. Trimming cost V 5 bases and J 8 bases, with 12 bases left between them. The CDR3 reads CASRDNQGTQYF. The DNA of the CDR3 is TGCGCCAGCAGGGATAATCAGGGTACGCAGTATTTT.

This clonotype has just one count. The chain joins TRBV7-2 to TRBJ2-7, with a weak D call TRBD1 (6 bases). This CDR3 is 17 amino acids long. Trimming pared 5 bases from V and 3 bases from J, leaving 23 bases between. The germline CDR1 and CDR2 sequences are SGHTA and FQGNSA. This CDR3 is CASSTRVTGNYNYEQYF. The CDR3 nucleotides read TGTGCCAGCAGCACCCGAGTCACAGGGAATTATAACTACGAGCAGTACTTC. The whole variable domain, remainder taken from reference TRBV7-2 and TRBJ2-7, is GAGVSQSPSNKVTEKGKDVELRCDPISGHTALYWYRQSLGQGLEFLIYFQGNSAPDKSGLPSDRFSAERTGGSVSTLTIQRTQQEDSAVYLCASSTRVTGNYNYEQYFGPGTRLTVT.

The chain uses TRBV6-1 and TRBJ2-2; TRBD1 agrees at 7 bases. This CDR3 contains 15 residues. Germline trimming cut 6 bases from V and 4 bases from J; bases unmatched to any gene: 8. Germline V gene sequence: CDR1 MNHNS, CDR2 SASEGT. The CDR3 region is CASRKGQSGTGELFF. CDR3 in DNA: TGTGCCAGCAGGAAGGGACAGAGCGGCACCGGGGAGCTGTTTTTT.

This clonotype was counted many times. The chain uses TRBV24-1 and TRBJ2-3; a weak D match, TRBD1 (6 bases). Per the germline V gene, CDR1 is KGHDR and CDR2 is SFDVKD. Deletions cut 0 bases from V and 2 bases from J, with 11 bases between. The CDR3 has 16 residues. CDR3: CATSDLGTGHTDTQYF. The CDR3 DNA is TGTGCCACCAGTGATTTGGGGACGGGACACACAGATACGCAGTATTTT.

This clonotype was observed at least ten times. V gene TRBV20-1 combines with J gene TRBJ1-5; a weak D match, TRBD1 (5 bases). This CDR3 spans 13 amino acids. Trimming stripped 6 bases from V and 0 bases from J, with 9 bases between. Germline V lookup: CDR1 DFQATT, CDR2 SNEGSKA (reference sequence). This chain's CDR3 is CSARQYSNQPQHF. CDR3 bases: TGCAGTGCAAGACAGTATAGCAATCAGCCCCAGCATTTT.

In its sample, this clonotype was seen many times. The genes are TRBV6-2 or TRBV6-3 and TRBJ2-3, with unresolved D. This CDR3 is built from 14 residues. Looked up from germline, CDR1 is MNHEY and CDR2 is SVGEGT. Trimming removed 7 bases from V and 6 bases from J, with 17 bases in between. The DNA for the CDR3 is TGTGCCAGCACCGAACCGGCTCGGGCGGATACGCAGTATTTT. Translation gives CASTEPARADTQYF.

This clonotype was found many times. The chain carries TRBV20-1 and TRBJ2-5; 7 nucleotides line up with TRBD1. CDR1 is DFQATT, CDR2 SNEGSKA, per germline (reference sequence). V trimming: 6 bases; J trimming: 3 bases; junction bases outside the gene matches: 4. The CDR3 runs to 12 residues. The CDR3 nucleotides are TGCAGTGCCGCCGGGACAGAAGAGACCCAGTACTTC. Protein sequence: CSAAGTEETQYF.